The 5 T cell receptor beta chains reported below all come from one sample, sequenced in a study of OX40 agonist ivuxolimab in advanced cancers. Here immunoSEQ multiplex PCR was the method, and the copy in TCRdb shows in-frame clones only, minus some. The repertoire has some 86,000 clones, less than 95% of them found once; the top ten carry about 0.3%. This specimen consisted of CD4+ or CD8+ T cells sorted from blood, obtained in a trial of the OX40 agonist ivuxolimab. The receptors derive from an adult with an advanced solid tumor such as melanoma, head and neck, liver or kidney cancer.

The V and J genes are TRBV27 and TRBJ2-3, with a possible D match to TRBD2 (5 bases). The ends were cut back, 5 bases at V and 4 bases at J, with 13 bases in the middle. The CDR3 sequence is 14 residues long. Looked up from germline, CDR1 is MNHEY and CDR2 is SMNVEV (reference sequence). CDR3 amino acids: CASSTPRTPDTQYF. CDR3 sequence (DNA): TGTGCCAGCAGTACACCACGGACTCCAGATACGCAGTATTTT.

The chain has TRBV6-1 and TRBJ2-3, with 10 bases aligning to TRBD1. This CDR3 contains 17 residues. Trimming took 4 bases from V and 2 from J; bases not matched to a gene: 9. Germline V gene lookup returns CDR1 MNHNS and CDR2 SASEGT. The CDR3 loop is CASSAIPGQGITDTQYF. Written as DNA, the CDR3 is TGTGCCAGCAGTGCGATCCCGGGACAGGGGATCACAGATACGCAGTATTTT.

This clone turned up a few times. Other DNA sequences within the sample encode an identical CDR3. The CDR3 DNA sequence: TGTGCCAGCAGCAGGGACTCCACCGGGGAGCTGTTTTTT. Translating it yields CASSRDSTGELFF. The chain uses TRBV7-9 and TRBJ2-2, with D possibly being TRBD2 (6 bases). The germline gives CDR1 SEHNR, CDR2 FQNEAQ (reference sequence). V was clipped by 5 bases and J by 4 bases, with 8 bases between them. CDR3 length: 13 residues.

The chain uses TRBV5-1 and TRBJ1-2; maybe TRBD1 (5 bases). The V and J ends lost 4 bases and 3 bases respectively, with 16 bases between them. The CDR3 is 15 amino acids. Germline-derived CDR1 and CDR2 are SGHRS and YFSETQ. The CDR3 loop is CASSEQGGSDYGYTF. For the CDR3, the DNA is TGCGCCAGCAGCGAGCAGGGAGGGAGTGACTATGGCTACACCTTC.

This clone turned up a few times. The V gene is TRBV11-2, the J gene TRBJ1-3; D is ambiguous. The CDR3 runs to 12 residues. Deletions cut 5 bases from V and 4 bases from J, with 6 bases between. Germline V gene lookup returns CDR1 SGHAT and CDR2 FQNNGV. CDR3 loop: CASSPSGNTIYF. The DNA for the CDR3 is TGTGCCAGCAGCCCGTCGGGAAACACCATATATTTT.